This T cell receptor (beta chain) was identified in a study of beta chain features in type 1 diabetes. The sequenced template was cDNA made from the entire isolated RNA. Sequencing was performed with immunoSEQ multiplex PCR; in TCRdb, only in-frame clones are kept and a portion is missing. This sample yields hundreds of thousands of clones, of which more than 9% are seen a single time; approximately 0.035% belongs to the top ten. The length of the CDR3 is 14 residues. Germline V gene data show CDR1 as KGHSH and CDR2 as LQKENI. Trimming removed 2 bases at V and 4 bases at J, with 9 bases between. As to this clone: Its specificity is not known.

Whole-study results and caveats: For cells with high TCR expression, cDNA sequencing could yield over-representation.

The source of this sequence is a woman younger than 35 in good health. The sample consisted of naive CD4+ T cells from blood. The V call is TRBV18, the J call TRBJ2-1; D ambiguous. CDR3 nucleotide sequence: TGTGCCAGCTCACCAGAGGCCGGTTACAATGAGCAGTTCTTC. This translates into CASSPEAGYNEQFF. The full variable domain, its missing parts supplied by reference TRBV18 and TRBJ2-1, is NAGVMQNPRHLVRRRGQEARLRCSPMKGHSHVYWYRQLPEEGLKFMVYLQKENIIDESGMPKERFSAEFPKEGPSILRIQQVVRGDSAAYFCASSPEAGYNEQFFGPGTRLTVL.